These 14 T cell receptor beta chains came from one sample sequenced in a study of T cells after posttransplantation cyclophosphamide. A marrow graft followed busulfan-fludarabine conditioning, with cyclophosphamide on days +3 and +4. Using immunoSEQ multiplex PCR, the repertoire was profiled, and TCRdb retains in-frame clones only, with some absent. The sample includes tens of thousands of clones, roughly 91% of them seen just once. Material: PBMCs, obtained less than 70 days after allogeneic stem cell transplant with posttransplant cyclophosphamide. Receptor source: a male patient aged 60 to 75 who received an allogeneic stem cell transplant from a related donor and was CMV-positive. The graft donor may be the source of some T cells.

This chain uses TRBV2 with TRBJ1-5; D perhaps matches TRBD1 (5 bases). Between the trimmed V and J ends, which lost 8 bases and 11 bases, there was a span of 13 bases. The CDR3 extends over 11 amino acids. The germline gives CDR1 SNHLY, CDR2 FYNNEI. CDR3 sequence reads: CASALGHSQHF. In nucleotides, the CDR3 is TGTGCCAGCGCTCTGGGGCACTCCCAGCATTTT.

The rearrangement uses TRBV27 and TRBJ1-2; 11 bases fit TRBD1. The junction had 7 bases not matched to a gene; V was cut back by 3 bases and J by 4 bases. Germline lookup yields CDR1 MNHEY and CDR2 SMNVEV (reference sequence). The CDR3 is made up of 16 amino acids. In nucleotides, the CDR3 is TGTGCCAGCAGTTTCGGACAGGGGGCGGGGTTCTATGGCTACACCTTC. Encoded protein: CASSFGQGAGFYGYTF.

The chain employs TRBV27 and TRBJ2-7, with D possibly TRBD2 on 6 matching bases. This CDR3 region has 15 residues. V was clipped by 6 bases and J by 4 bases, with 19 bases between them. CDR1 is MNHEY, CDR2 SMNVEV, per germline (reference sequence). The CDR3: CASSPGSPFSYEQYF. The CDR3 coding sequence is TGTGCCAGCAGCCCCGGGAGCCCCTTTTCGTACGAGCAGTACTTC.

The V gene is TRBV2, the J gene TRBJ2-1; 11 bases are a match to TRBD2. The length of the CDR3 is 16 residues. V trimming: 6 bases; J trimming: 0 bases; junction bases outside the gene matches: 4. Germline values: CDR1 SNHLY, CDR2 FYNNEI. The CDR3: CASRTSGVSSYNEQFF. The CDR3 DNA reads TGTGCCAGCAGGACTAGCGGGGTTAGCTCCTACAATGAGCAGTTCTTC.

V gene TRBV19 combines with J gene TRBJ1-5; TRBD1 matches at 9 bases. CDR1 and CDR2 (germline): LNHDA, SQIVND (reference sequence). The CDR3 sequence is 14 residues long. The V segment lost 6 bases and the J segment 7 bases; nucleotides outside the gene matches: 7. This chain's CDR3 is CASSPDRGRQPQHF. The DNA of the CDR3 is TGTGCCAGTAGCCCGGACAGGGGTCGGCAGCCCCAGCATTTT.

The genes are TRBV4-1 and TRBJ2-5, with 9 positions matching TRBD1. The V gene's germline CDR1 is MGHRA and CDR2 YSYEKL. Unmatched junction bases numbered 15, after V lost 4 bases and J lost 6 bases. The CDR3 covers 17 residues. CDR3 sequence: CASSLDTGGAGVKTQYF. Written as DNA, the CDR3 is TGCGCCAGCAGCCTCGATACAGGGGGCGCGGGCGTAAAGACCCAGTACTTC.

V is TRBV11-2 and J is TRBJ1-2; D is perhaps TRBD1 (5 bases). This CDR3 is 18 amino acids long. Trimming pared 1 base from V and 10 bases from J, leaving 28 bases between. From germline, CDR1 is SGHAT and CDR2 FQNNGV. CDR3: CASSLGTPLGKRTTYYTF. The CDR3 coding sequence is TGTGCCAGCAGCTTAGGGACACCTCTGGGCAAAAGAACAACGTACTACACCTTC.

The rearrangement links TRBV7-9 to TRBJ2-5; the D gene is possibly TRBD2 (6 bases). Trimming cost V 4 bases and J 1 base, with 10 bases left between them. The length of the CDR3 is 14 residues. Germline V CDR1 and CDR2: SEHNR, FQNEAQ (reference sequence). This chain's CDR3 is CASSSTGSQETQYF. For the CDR3, the DNA is TGTGCCAGCAGCTCGACCGGGAGCCAAGAGACCCAGTACTTC.

J is TRBJ2-3 and V is TRBV19; TRBD2 aligns across 8 bases. CDR1 and CDR2 (germline): LNHDA, SQIVND (reference sequence). J lost 6 bases, V lost 5 bases, and 4 bases had no gene match. The CDR3 covers 13 residues. The CDR3 spells CASSPGRADTQYF. CDR3 sequence (DNA): TGTGCCAGTAGTCCCGGGAGGGCTGATACGCAGTATTTT. The variable domain in full, completed from reference TRBV19 and TRBJ2-3, reads DGGITQSPKYLFRKEGQNVTLSCEQNLNHDAMYWYRQDPGQGLRLIYYSQIVNDFQKGDIAEGYSVSREKKESFPLTVTSAQKNPTAFYLCASSPGRADTQYFGPGTRLTVL.

The genes are TRBV18 and TRBJ1-4, with D perhaps matching TRBD1 (6 bases). The germline gives CDR1 KGHSH, CDR2 LQKENI. V was pared by 5 bases and J by 4 bases, with 14 bases between. This CDR3 contains 15 residues. CDR3 region: CASSFSTGNNEKLFF. CDR3 in DNA: TGTGCCAGCTCATTTTCTACAGGGAATAATGAAAAACTGTTTTTT.

The chain carries TRBV28 and TRBJ1-1; 8 bases fit TRBD1. Germline V lookup: CDR1 MDHEN, CDR2 SYDVKM. This CDR3 has 14 amino acids. Trimming at V came to 6 bases and at J to 3 bases, leaving 6 bases not matched to a gene. The CDR3 loop is CASRAQGADTEAFF. As DNA, the CDR3 is TGTGCCAGCAGGGCCCAGGGGGCGGACACTGAAGCTTTCTTT.

V gene TRBV7-2 combines with J gene TRBJ2-5; 9 nucleotides agree with TRBD1. This CDR3 spans 15 amino acids. Germline assignment: CDR1 SGHTA and CDR2 FQGNSA. With 3 bases clipped from V and 3 bases from J, the junction kept 5 bases outside the gene matches. In nucleotides, the CDR3 is TGTGCCAGCAGCTTTGCCGGGACAGGGAAAGAGACCCAGTACTTC. Its translation: CASSFAGTGKETQYF.

This chain connects TRBV19 to TRBJ1-2; TRBD1 agrees at 7 bases. The CDR3 has 12 residues. J gave up 8 bases and V 7 bases, and 7 bases lay outside the gene matches. Looked up from germline, CDR1 is LNHDA and CDR2 is SQIVND (reference sequence). CDR3 region: CASNDREGGYTF. The DNA for the CDR3 is TGTGCCAGTAACGACAGGGAAGGCGGCTACACCTTC.

The V gene is TRBV19, the J gene TRBJ2-5, with 7 bases fitting TRBD1. CDR3 size: 14 residues. V shed 4 bases and J 1 base; nucleotides not matched to a gene: 3. CDR1 and CDR2 from the germline V gene are LNHDA and SQIVND (reference sequence). The CDR3: CASSKGQAQETQYF. The CDR3 nucleotides read TGTGCCAGTAGTAAAGGACAGGCCCAAGAGACCCAGTACTTC.